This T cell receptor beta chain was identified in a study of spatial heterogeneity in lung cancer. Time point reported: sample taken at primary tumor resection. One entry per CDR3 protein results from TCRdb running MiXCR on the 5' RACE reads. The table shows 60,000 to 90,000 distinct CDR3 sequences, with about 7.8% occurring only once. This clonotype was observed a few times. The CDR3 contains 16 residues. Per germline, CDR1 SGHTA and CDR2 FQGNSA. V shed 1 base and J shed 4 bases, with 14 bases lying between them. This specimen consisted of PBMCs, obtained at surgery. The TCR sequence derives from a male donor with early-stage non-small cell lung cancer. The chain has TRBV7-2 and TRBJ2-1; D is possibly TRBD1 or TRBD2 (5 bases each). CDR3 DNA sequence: TGTGCCAGCAGCTTAGTTTCCGGGACGATATACAATGAGCAGTTCTTC. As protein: CASSLVSGTIYNEQFF.